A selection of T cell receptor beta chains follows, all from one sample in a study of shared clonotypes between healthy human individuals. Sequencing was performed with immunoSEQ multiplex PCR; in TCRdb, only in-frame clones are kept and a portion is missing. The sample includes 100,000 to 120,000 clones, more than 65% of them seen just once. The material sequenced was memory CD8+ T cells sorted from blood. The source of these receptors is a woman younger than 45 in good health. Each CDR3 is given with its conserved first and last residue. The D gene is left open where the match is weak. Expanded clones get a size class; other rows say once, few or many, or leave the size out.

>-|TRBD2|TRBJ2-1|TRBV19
TGTGCCAGTAGCCTACGGGGACTAGCGGGAATAGAGGTCCTCTACAATGAGCAGTTCTTC
CASSLRGLAGIEVLYNEQFF
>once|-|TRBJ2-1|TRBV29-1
TGCAGCGTTGACAGAGACAATGAGCAGTTCTTC
CSVDRDNEQFF
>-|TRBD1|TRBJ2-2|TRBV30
TGTGCCTGGAGAGGGGGCGCTGACACCGGGGAGCTGTTTTTT
CAWRGGADTGELFF
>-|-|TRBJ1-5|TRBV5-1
TGCGCCAGCAGCCCGGAAACAGGGCTTAATCAGCCCCAGCATTTT
CASSPETGLNQPQHF
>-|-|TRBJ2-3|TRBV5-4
TGTGCCAGCAGCCCCGGGCTAGCCGTAAGAGATACGCAGTATTTT
CASSPGLAVRDTQYF
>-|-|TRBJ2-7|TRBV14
TGTGCCAGCAGCCAAGATCCCCGACAGATCTACGAGCAGTACTTC
CASSQDPRQIYEQYF
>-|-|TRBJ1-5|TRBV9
TGTGCCAGCAGCGTATCGCCTGGTTCCAATCAGCCCCAGCATTTT
CASSVSPGSNQPQHF
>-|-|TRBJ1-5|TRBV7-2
TGTGCCAGCAGCTTGTATCAGGGGCCAAGTCAGCCCCAGCATTTT
CASSLYQGPSQPQHF
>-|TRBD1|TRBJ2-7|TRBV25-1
TGTGCCAGCAGTGAACAGGGGGCCAGCTCTTACGAGCAGTACTTC
CASSEQGASSYEQYF
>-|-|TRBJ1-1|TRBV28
TGTGCCAGCAGTTTGGGGCTCAGGGTGCGAGCTTTCTTT
CASSLGLRVRAFF
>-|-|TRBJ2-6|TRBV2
TGTGCCAGCAGAATTGGGACCGCCCACGGGGCCAACGTCCTGACTTTC
CASRIGTAHGANVLTF
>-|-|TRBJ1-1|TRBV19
TGTGCCACCACTGGAGCTTTCTTT
CATTGAFF
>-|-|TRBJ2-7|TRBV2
TGTGCCTGTCGGATGAATAGTCTCACAGTCTACGAGCAGTACTTC
CACRMNSLTVYEQYF
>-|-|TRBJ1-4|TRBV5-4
TGTGCCAGCAGCGCCAGGGGTGAAAAACTGTTTTTT
CASSARGEKLFF
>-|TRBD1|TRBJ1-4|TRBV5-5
TGTGCCAGCAGCTTGCGGCGGGTTGTGGGACAGATTCAAAAACTGTTTTTT
CASSLRRVVGQIQKLFF
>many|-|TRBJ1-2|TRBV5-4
TGTGCCAGCAGCTTGGACAGGGACGCTGGCTACACCTTC
CASSLDRDAGYTF
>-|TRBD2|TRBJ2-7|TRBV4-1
TGCGCCAGCAGCCAAGTACCCGGGAGGCCCTACGAGCAGTACTTC
CASSQVPGRPYEQYF
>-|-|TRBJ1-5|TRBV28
TGTGCCAGCAGTTTACTCAGGGGCGGCAATCAGCCCCAGCATTTT
CASSLLRGGNQPQHF
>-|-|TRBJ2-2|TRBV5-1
TGCGCCAGCAGCTCATCTGCGGGACTCCTCGGAGATCGGGGCTTGGCCGGGGAGCTGTTTTTT
CASSSSAGLLGDRGLAGELFF
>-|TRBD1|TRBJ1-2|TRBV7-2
TGTGCCAGCAGCTCCGGGACAGTAATATCCAACTATGGCTACACCTTC
CASSSGTVISNYGYTF
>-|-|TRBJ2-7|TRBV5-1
TGCGCCAGCAGCTCCGCGCGGGGTCACGAGCAGTACTTC
CASSSARGHEQYF
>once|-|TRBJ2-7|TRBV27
TGTGCCAGCAGTTTACGTCCGGCCGCGGGAGAGCAGTACTTC
CASSLRPAAGEQYF
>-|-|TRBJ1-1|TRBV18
TGTGCCAGCTCACTCAACGGTCAGTCTGAAGCTTTCTTT
CASSLNGQSEAFF
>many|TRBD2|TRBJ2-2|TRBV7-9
TGTGCCAGCGCCCCTCGGAGACTAGCGGGAGACGCCGGGGAGCTGTTTTTT
CASAPRRLAGDAGELFF
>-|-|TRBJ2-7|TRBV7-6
TGTGCCAGCAGCTCAGGTAGCAGCTACGAGCAGTACTTC
CASSSGSSYEQYF
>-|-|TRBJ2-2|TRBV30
TGTGCCTGGAGCGCTACAGGTACCGGGGAGCTGTTTTTT
CAWSATGTGELFF
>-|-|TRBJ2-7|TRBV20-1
TGCAGTGCTATGCCCTACGAGCAGTACTTC
CSAMPYEQYF
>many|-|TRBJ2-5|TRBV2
TGTGCCAGCATGGAGACCCAGTACTTC
CASMETQYF
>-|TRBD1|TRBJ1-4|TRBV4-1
TGCGCCAGCAGTTTTGACAGGGCCGCAACTAATGAAAAACTGTTTTTT
CASSFDRAATNEKLFF
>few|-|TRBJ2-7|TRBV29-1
TGCAGCGTTGAGGGGGGTGGGGTCCCCTCCTACGAGCAGTACTTC
CSVEGGGVPSYEQYF
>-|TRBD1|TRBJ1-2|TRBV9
TGTGCCAGCAGCCCGGGACAGGGAAGCTATGGCTACACCTTC
CASSPGQGSYGYTF
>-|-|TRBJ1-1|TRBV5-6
TGTGCCAGCAGCTTGGAAGATAATAATATGGAAGCTTTCTTT
CASSLEDNNMEAFF
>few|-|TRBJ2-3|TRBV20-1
TGCAGTGCCTGGCACGATACGCAGTATTTT
CSAWHDTQYF
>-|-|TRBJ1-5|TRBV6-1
TGTGCCAGCAGTCCTGGTGAACTGGGCGGCCAGCCCCAGCATTTT
CASSPGELGGQPQHF
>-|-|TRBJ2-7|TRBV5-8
TGTGCCAGCAGCTTGGGGGACCTCTCGACACGATACGAGCAGTACTTC
CASSLGDLSTRYEQYF
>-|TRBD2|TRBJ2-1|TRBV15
TGTGCCACCAGCAGAATAGCGGGAGGGCCGAGTGAGCAGTTCTTC
CATSRIAGGPSEQFF
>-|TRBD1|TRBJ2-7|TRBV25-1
TGTGCCAGCAGGCCGTCTGGGACAGGGGTCGACGAGCAGTACTTC
CASRPSGTGVDEQYF
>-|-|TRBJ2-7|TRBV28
TGTGCCAGCAGTGCACAGGGAAACGAGCAGTACTTC
CASSAQGNEQYF
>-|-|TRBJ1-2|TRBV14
TGTGCCAGCAGCCAAGTGGGGGCTTATGGCTACACCTTC
CASSQVGAYGYTF
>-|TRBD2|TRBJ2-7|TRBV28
TGTGCCAGCAGTTTAGCGGGAGGGTACGAGCAGTACTTC
CASSLAGGYEQYF
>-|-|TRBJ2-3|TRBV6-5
TGTGCCAGCAGTTACGCCGGGAGCGGCGATACGCAGTATTTT
CASSYAGSGDTQYF
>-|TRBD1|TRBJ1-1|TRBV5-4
TGTGCCAGCAGCTTGGGACAGGGACACGGCACTGAAGCTTTCTTT
CASSLGQGHGTEAFF
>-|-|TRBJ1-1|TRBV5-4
TGTGCCAGCAGCTGGGGGGGCTACACTGAAGCTTTCTTT
CASSWGGYTEAFF
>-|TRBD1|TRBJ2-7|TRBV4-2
TGTGCCAGCAGTCACTCAAGGGGGCTCACCTACGAGCAGTACTTC
CASSHSRGLTYEQYF
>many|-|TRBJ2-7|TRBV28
TGTGCCAGCAGTCTCCTACGGGCAGGGAGCTCCTACGAGCAGTACTTC
CASSLLRAGSSYEQYF